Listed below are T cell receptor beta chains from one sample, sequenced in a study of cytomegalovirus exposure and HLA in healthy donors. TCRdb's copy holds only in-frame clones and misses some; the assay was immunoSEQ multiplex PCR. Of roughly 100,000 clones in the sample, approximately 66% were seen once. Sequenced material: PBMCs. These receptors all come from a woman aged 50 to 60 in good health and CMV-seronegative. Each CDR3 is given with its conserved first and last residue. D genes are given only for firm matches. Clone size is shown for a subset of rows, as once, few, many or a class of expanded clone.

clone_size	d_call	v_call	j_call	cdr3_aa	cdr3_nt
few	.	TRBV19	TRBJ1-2	CASSILGAEGGGYTF	TGTGCCAGTAGTATCCTCGGGGCGGAGGGAGGTGGCTACACCTTC
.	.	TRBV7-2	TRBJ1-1	CASSWAGKNTEAFF	TGTGCCAGCAGCTGGGCAGGGAAAAACACTGAAGCTTTCTTT
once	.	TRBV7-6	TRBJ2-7	CASSLAGGSSEQCF	TGTGCCAGCAGCTTAGCAGGGGGTTCGAGCGAGCAGTGCTTC
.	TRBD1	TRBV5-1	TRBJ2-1	CASRRTGGSYNEQFF	TGCGCCAGCAGACGGACAGGGGGCTCCTACAATGAGCAGTTCTTC
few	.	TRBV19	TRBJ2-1	CASTDRNEQFF	TGTGCCAGTACCGACAGGAATGAGCAGTTCTTC
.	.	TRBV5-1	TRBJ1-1	CASSLVQANTEAFF	TGCGCCAGCAGCTTGGTTCAGGCGAACACTGAAGCTTTCTTT
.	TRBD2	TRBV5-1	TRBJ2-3	CASKRSGEGTDTQYF	TGCGCCAGCAAAAGGAGCGGGGAGGGAACAGATACGCAGTATTTT
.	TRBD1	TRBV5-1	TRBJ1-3	CASSLGQGGPGNTIYF	TGCGCCAGCAGCTTGGGGCAGGGGGGCCCTGGAAACACCATATATTTT
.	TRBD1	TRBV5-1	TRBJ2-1	CASSSQGAPGEQFF	TGCGCCAGCAGCTCACAGGGGGCGCCGGGTGAGCAGTTCTTC
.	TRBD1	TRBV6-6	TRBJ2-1	CASSYWDRENEQFF	TGTGCCAGCAGTTATTGGGACAGGGAAAATGAGCAGTTCTTC
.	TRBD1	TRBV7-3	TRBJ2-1	CASSSGGTGSIEQFF	TGTGCCAGCAGCTCCGGGGGGACAGGGTCAATTGAGCAGTTCTTC
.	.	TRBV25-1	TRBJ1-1	CASSTGGTEAFF	TGTGCCAGCAGTACTGGAGGCACTGAAGCTTTCTTT
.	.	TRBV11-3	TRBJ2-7	CASSLGGVESEQYF	TGTGCCAGCAGCTTAGGGGGGGTGGAATCGGAGCAGTACTTC
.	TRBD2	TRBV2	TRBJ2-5	CASSLTSGGQETQYF	TGTGCCAGCAGTTTGACTAGCGGGGGGCAAGAGACCCAGTACTTC
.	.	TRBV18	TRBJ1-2	CASSPLGGTNYGYTF	TGTGCCAGCTCACCACTCGGGGGAACTAACTATGGCTACACCTTC
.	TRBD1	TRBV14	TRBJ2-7	CASGQGLIYEQYF	TGTGCCAGCGGACAGGGATTGATCTACGAGCAGTACTTC
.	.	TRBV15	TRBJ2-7	CATSKLLGAEAYEQYF	TGTGCCACCAGCAAGCTCCTGGGAGCGGAAGCCTACGAGCAGTACTTC
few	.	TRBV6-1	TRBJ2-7	CASSEVGQYEQYF	TGTGCCAGCAGTGAAGTAGGACAGTACGAGCAGTACTTC
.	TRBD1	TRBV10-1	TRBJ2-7	CASRINGGQGALNGYYEQYF	TGCGCCAGCAGGATTAACGGGGGACAGGGGGCTCTCAATGGGTACTACGAGCAGTACTTC
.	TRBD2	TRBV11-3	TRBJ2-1	CASSLGLAGNEQFF	TGTGCCAGCAGCTTGGGACTAGCGGGCAATGAGCAGTTCTTC
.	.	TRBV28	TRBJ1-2	CASSPPGQSYGYTF	TGTGCCAGCAGTCCTCCAGGACAAAGCTATGGCTACACCTTC
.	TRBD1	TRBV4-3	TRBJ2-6	CASSQDFGTGGIVGANVLTF	TGCGCCAGCAGCCAAGATTTCGGGACAGGGGGGATTGTTGGGGCCAACGTCCTGACTTTC
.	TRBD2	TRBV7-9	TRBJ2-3	CASSLADSGAGDTQYF	TGTGCCAGCAGCTTAGCGGATAGCGGGGCCGGGGATACGCAGTATTTT
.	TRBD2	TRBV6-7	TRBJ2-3	CASSYEAGGDTDTQYF	TGTGCCAGCAGTTACGAGGCGGGAGGGGACACAGATACGCAGTATTTT
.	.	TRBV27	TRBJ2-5	CASSLDAMGETQYF	TGTGCCAGCAGCCTTGACGCGATGGGCGAGACCCAGTACTTC
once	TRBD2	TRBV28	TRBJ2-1	CASSYHRLAPTYNEQFF	TGTGCCAGCAGTTACCATCGACTAGCTCCCACCTACAATGAGCAGTTCTTC
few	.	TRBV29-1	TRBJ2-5	CSAATENQETQYF	TGCAGCGCGGCCACAGAAAACCAAGAGACCCAGTACTTC
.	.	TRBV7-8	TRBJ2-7	CASSLLVSSYEQYF	TGTGCCAGCAGCTTATTAGTGAGCTCCTACGAGCAGTACTTC
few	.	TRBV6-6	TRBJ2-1	CASSYRDNEQFF	TGTGCCAGCAGTTACCGGGACAATGAGCAGTTCTTC
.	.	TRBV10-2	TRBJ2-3	CAILDGADTQYF	TGCGCCATCCTCGACGGGGCAGATACGCAGTATTTT
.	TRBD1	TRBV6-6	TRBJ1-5	CASSFTAGGGQPQHF	TGTGCCAGCAGTTTCACAGCAGGGGGCGGTCAGCCCCAGCATTTT
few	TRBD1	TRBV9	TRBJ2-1	CASSVPGTGGNEQFF	TGTGCCAGCAGCGTACCCGGGACAGGGGGTAATGAGCAGTTCTTC
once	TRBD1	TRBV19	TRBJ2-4	CASRRQGAKNIQYF	TGTGCCAGTAGGAGACAGGGGGCCAAAAACATTCAGTACTTC
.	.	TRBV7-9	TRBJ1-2	CASSLGTGTYGYTF	TGTGCCAGCAGCTTAGGTACAGGGACCTATGGCTACACCTTC
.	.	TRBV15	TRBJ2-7	CATSPTSYEQYF	TGTGCCACCAGCCCAACGAGCTACGAGCAGTACTTC
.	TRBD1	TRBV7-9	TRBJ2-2	CASSEGQGYTGELFF	TGTGCCAGCAGCGAAGGACAGGGGTACACCGGGGAGCTGTTTTTT
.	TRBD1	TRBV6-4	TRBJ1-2	CASSEGQANYGYTF	TGTGCCAGCAGCGAGGGACAGGCGAACTATGGCTACACCTTC
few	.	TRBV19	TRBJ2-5	CASSTRTVQETQYF	TGTGCCAGTAGTACTCGGACAGTCCAAGAGACCCAGTACTTC
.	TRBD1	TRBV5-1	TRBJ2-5	CASSFVTGTGFQETQYF	TGCGCCAGCAGCTTCGTCACCGGGACAGGATTCCAAGAGACCCAGTACTTC
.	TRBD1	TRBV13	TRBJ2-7	CASSLDDRVNEQYF	TGTGCCAGCAGCTTAGATGACAGGGTCAACGAGCAGTACTTC
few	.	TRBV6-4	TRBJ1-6	CASRGQPNSPLHF	TGTGCCAGCAGAGGACAGCCGAATTCACCCCTCCACTTT
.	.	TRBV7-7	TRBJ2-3	CASSINPENTQYF	TGTGCCAGCAGCATCAATCCAGAAAATACGCAGTATTTT
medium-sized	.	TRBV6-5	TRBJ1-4	CASSYSGAWTLEKLFF	TGTGCCAGCAGTTACTCGGGGGCTTGGACCCTGGAAAAACTGTTTTTT
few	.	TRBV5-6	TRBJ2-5	CASSLRSPIETQYF	TGTGCCAGCAGCTTGCGGTCTCCAATAGAGACCCAGTACTTC
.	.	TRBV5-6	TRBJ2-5	CASSLLNRRSETQYF	TGTGCCAGCAGCTTGTTGAACAGGCGTTCGGAGACCCAGTACTTC
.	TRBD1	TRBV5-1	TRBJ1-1	CASSLTGTGNTEAFF	TGCGCCAGCAGCTTGACCGGGACAGGGAACACTGAAGCTTTCTTT
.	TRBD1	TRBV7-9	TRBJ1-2	CASSLAGQGDGYTF	TGTGCCAGCAGCTTAGCGGGACAGGGGGATGGCTACACCTTC
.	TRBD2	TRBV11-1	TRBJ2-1	CASSPDLGSGALEQFF	TGTGCCAGCAGCCCCGACCTCGGTAGCGGGGCACTCGAGCAGTTCTTC
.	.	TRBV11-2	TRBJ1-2	CASSLATAYGYTF	TGTGCCAGCAGCTTAGCGACAGCATATGGCTACACCTTC
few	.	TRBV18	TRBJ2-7	CASSPRDSYEQYF	TGTGCCAGCTCACCGCGGGACAGCTACGAGCAGTACTTC
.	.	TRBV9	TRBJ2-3	CASSVADADTQYF	TGTGCCAGCAGCGTAGCTGATGCGGATACGCAGTATTTT
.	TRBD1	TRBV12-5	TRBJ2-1	CASGPDRLHEQFF	TGTGCTAGTGGCCCGGACAGGTTGCATGAGCAGTTCTTC
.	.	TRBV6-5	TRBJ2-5	CASSYLLASRQETQYF	TGTGCCAGCAGTTACCTCCTAGCCTCGCGGCAAGAGACCCAGTACTTC
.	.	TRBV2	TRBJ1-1	CASSGAENTEAFF	TGTGCCAGCAGTGGGGCAGAGAACACTGAAGCTTTCTTT